There are many counts of the clone carrying this TCR beta chain. Its cognate antigen is unknown. Using its own MiXCR run on the reads, TCRdb lists one record per CDR3 protein. The sample records approximately 990,000 distinct CDR3 sequences, approximately 30% being singletons. This record comes from a study of T cell repertoires in cytomegalovirus infection. Study at large: CMV epitopes that were recently identified and HLA-C-restricted were used alongside well-studied HLA-B-restricted ones. Indications of both CMV infection and matching HLA type were provided by public TCR beta signatures.

The study's findings and limits: There were HLA-C-restricted CMV-specific TCR beta clonotypes dominating the ex vivo response. Cumulative public TCR beta family frequency identified carriers of CMV plus the relevant HLA.

The specimen comprised cultured CD8+ T cells from PBMCs, sampled from culture after CMV antigen stimulation. This sequence originates from a human donor in good health (CMV status not recorded). Some clones in this sample may be carry-over from other donors' samples.

The CDR3 reads CASSEEVRVQPQHF. The CDR3 DNA is TGTGCCAGCAGTGAAGAGGTTAGAGTTCAGCCCCAGCATTTT. The chain has TRBV6-1 and TRBJ1-5; no clear D gene. V lost 1 base to trimming and J lost 6 bases, with 10 bases between them. From germline, CDR1 is MNHNS and CDR2 SASEGT. The CDR3 is 14 amino acids.